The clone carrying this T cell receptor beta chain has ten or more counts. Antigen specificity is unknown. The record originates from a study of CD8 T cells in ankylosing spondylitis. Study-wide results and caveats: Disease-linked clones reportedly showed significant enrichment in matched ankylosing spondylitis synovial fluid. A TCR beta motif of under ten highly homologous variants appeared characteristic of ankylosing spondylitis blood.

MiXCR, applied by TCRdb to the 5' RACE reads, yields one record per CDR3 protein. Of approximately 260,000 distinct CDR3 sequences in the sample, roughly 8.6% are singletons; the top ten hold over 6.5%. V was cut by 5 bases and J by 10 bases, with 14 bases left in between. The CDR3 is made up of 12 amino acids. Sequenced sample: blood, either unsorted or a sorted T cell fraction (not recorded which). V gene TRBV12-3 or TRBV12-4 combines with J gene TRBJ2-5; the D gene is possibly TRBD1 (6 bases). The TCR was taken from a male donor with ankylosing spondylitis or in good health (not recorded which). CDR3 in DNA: TGTGCCAGCAGTCAGGGGTCCCCGAGCCAGTACTTC. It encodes CASSQGSPSQYF.